This T cell receptor (beta chain) was identified in a study of shared T cell receptors in the human thymus (dated by TCRdb to about 2021). Regarding the study in general: The study investigated the way shared, self-reactive T-cell receptor alpha chains are produced in the human thymus.

Libraries were constructed by the immunoSEQ multiplex PCR assay. This is the immuneACCESS table as TCRdb keeps it, with only in-frame sequences that have V and J called. A part of the clones is gone; compared with another copy, unresolved V genes explain less than half, and the rest is unexplained. Here the sample has hundreds of thousands of clones; 75% to 80% occur a single time. About 0.013% of the sample lies in the top ten. This clone was counted a single time. The antigen this receptor binds is unknown. No base quality information exists; no much larger clone differs at one position. V is pared back by 3 bases and J by 2 bases, with 19 bases lying between the germline termini. CDR1 and CDR2 are read off the germline V gene as SGDLS and YYNGEE. The CDR3 starts with the cysteine, ends with the phenylalanine, and has 17 residues. CDR3 DNA only is kept here, 51 bases in frame from base 1. The sample was also linked to a second study, of human thymus T cells. Per the second study: Immunologically healthy infants undergoing open corrective cardiac surgery for congenital heart defects in Finland were used as donors. Thymus tissue was obtained as surgical resects removed during corrective cardiac surgery. Biased V and J gene segment usage appeared to be present in both thymic and peripheral blood repertoires. Highly overlapping thymic TCR repertoires among unrelated individuals were reported in the related research. TCR alpha and beta repertoires from fewer than ten infant thymus samples and a few related peripheral blood samples were characterized in the study. Donor ages ranged from roughly 7 to 244 days, and the cohort comprised about 6 male and a couple of female infants. Thymocytes were freed from the tissue by mechanical means and kept at -70 degrees C as pellets of roughly 9-34 million cells. A QIAsymphony instrument was used to extract genomic DNA from the frozen cell pellets. Using the immunoSEQ multiplex PCR assay, the TCRB and TCRAD loci were amplified from a standardized quantity of quality-controlled genomic DNA. The V(D)J region was spanned by amplicons of a length sufficient to cover the CDR3 and to identify V and J genes. The amplicons were sequenced on an Illumina platform via the commercial immunoSEQ service. Corrections for primer bias and sequencing errors followed previously described methods, while TCRAD and TCRB definitions were based on the IMGT database. Analysis of the repertoires was done with immunoSEQ Analyzer 3.0 and VDJTools and included basic statistics, V/J segment usage, diversity estimates, rarefaction and pairwise overlap. Diversity was estimated with Chao1, ChaoE, Efron-Thisted, Shannon and inverse Simpson indices, and also on datasets down-sampled to the smallest sample. For repertoire overlap, CDR3 nucleotide sequence, V gene and J gene had to match strictly, and clustering was done by Jaccard-based multidimensional scaling. Thymus samples yielded on average approximately 800,000 unique TCRB clonotypes, compared with 65,000 to 100,000 from blood samples.

The receptor was isolated from a boy younger than two with a congenital heart defect. Donor details come from another sample of the same person, matched by shared clones. The rearranged segments are TRBV9 and TRBJ2-3; TRBD2 is perhaps the D gene, given 5 matching bases. What was sequenced was thymocytes. The CDR3 region: CASSARVGSGTTDTQYF. At the DNA level, the sequence is TGTGCCAGCAGCGCCCGTGTTGGAAGCGGAACCACAGATACGCAGTATTTT.